This passage covers 14 T cell receptor beta chains from one sample sequenced in a study of OX40 agonist ivuxolimab in advanced cancers. Data came from immunoSEQ multiplex PCR; TCRdb stores just in-frame clones and leaves some out. Of 35,000 to 50,000 clones listed, roughly 86% are singletons. This material consisted of CD4+ or CD8+ T cells sorted from blood, taken in a trial of the OX40 agonist ivuxolimab. These receptors originate from an adult with an advanced solid tumor such as melanoma, head and neck, liver or kidney cancer.

The genes are TRBV6-8 and TRBJ1-1; 9 nucleotides align to TRBD1. Germline V gives CDR1 MNHGY, CDR2 SAAAGT. The CDR3 is made up of 11 amino acids. V was pared by 10 bases and J by 6 bases, with 3 bases of the junction left unmatched. Here the CDR3 reads CAIQGAPEAFF. CDR3 nucleotides: TGTGCCATACAGGGGGCGCCTGAAGCTTTCTTT.

The chain uses TRBV6-6 and TRBJ1-5; D is possibly TRBD1 (5 bases). The V and J ends lost 6 bases and 0 bases respectively, with 12 bases between them. Germline assignment: CDR1 MNHNY and CDR2 SVGAGI (reference sequence). The CDR3 runs to 15 residues. The CDR3 nucleotides are TGTGCCAGCAGCCGTCAGGGAATTAGCAATCAGCCCCAGCATTTT. It yields the protein CASSRQGISNQPQHF.

This clone showed up just a few times. This chain joins TRBV28 and TRBJ1-3; D call uncertain. The germline V and J ends were trimmed by 7 bases and 2 bases, with 15 bases remaining between them. CDR1 and CDR2 (germline): MDHEN, SYDVKM. This CDR3 contains 15 residues. DNA of the CDR3: TGTGCCAGCATGGGTACGGGTGTGCCTGGAAACACCATATATTTT. This sequence encodes CASMGTGVPGNTIYF.

The chain carries TRBV6-5 and TRBJ2-3; D remains ambiguous. Germline-derived CDR1 and CDR2 are MNHEY and SVGAGI. The V end was cut by 4 bases, the J end by 4 bases, with 9 bases between. The CDR3 contains 13 residues. CDR3 in DNA: TGTGCCAGCAGTTCCCACAGCTCAGATACGCAGTATTTT. Translated, it gives CASSSHSSDTQYF.

The chain links TRBV28 to TRBJ2-5; D may be TRBD1 or TRBD2 (5 bases each). V was trimmed by 5 bases and J by 2 bases, leaving 15 bases between them. Germline V lookup: CDR1 MDHEN, CDR2 SYDVKM. The CDR3 contains 15 residues. CDR3 loop: CASSPLLGPQETQYF. CDR3 nucleotide sequence: TGTGCCAGCAGTCCCTTATTGGGACCGCAAGAGACCCAGTACTTC.

The chain joins TRBV7-9 to TRBJ2-1; 12 nucleotides align to TRBD2. With 1 base clipped from V and 9 bases from J, the junction kept 4 bases outside the gene matches. There are 15 residues in the CDR3. Germline V gene data show CDR1 as SEHNR and CDR2 as FQNEAQ (reference sequence). The CDR3 DNA follows: TGTGCCAGCAGCTTAGGGACTAGCGGGGTTACTGAGCAGTTCTTC. It encodes CASSLGTSGVTEQFF. Filled out from reference TRBV7-9 and TRBJ2-1, the complete variable domain reads DTGVSQNPRHKITKRGQNVTFRCDPISEHNRLYWYRQTLGQGPEFLTYFQNEAQLEKSRLLSDRFSAERPKGSFSTLEIQRTEQGDSAMYLCASSLGTSGVTEQFFGPGTRLTVL.

V is TRBV4-2 and J is TRBJ2-3, with D possibly matching TRBD2 (5 bases). Trimming cost V 0 bases and J 4 bases, with 11 bases left between them. CDR1 LGHNA and CDR2 YNFKEQ come from the germline V gene. CDR3 length equals 15 residues. The CDR3 is CASSQEWRAPDTQYF. CDR3 in DNA: TGTGCCAGCAGCCAAGAATGGCGGGCTCCAGATACGCAGTATTTT.

The chain carries TRBV6-5 and TRBJ2-4, with D perhaps being TRBD1 or TRBD2 (5 bases each). V was shortened by 11 bases and J by 0 bases, with 14 bases between the two germline ends. CDR3 length: 14 amino acids. CDR1 and CDR2 from the germline V gene are MNHEY and SVGAGI. The CDR3 DNA reads TGTGCCTCAGGGCAAGGACTAGCCAAAAACATTCAGTACTTC. Translation gives CASGQGLAKNIQYF.

The V call is TRBV5-1, the J call TRBJ2-1; 7 bases match TRBD2. V was clipped by 3 bases and J by 1 base; unmatched bases: 7. Germline V gives CDR1 SGHRS, CDR2 YFSETQ. The CDR3 spans 16 residues. This CDR3 is CASSSVGRGSYNEQFF. The DNA for the CDR3 is TGCGCCAGCAGCTCGGTAGGGCGGGGGTCCTACAATGAGCAGTTCTTC.

The V and J genes are TRBV5-5 and TRBJ2-7; maybe TRBD1 (6 bases). The V gene's germline CDR1 is SGHKS and CDR2 YYEKEE (reference sequence). The V end lost 4 bases, the J end lost 7 bases, and 12 bases lay between the germline ends. CDR3 length: 12 amino acids. CDR3 region: CASSLGTSEQYV. Here the CDR3 DNA reads TGTGCCAGCAGCCTGGGGACAAGTGAGCAGTACGTC.

V is TRBV6-4 and J is TRBJ1-5; the D is unclear. The V end lost 5 bases, the J end lost 3 bases, and 8 bases lay between the germline ends. The germline V gene has CDR1 MRHNA and CDR2 SNTAGT. The CDR3 has 13 amino acids. The CDR3 DNA reads as TGTGCCAGCAGTACTGGGCCCAATCAGCCCCAGCATTTT. Protein product: CASSTGPNQPQHF.

This clone appeared once. For the CDR3, the DNA is TGTGCCAGCAGCTCACCCGGGACGGCCCATGGCTACACCTTC. This encodes CASSSPGTAHGYTF. The chain joins TRBV7-9 to TRBJ1-2, with TRBD1 as a possible D gene (5 bases). V gave up 4 bases and J gave up 6 bases, with 15 bases separating them. Germline assignment: CDR1 SEHNR and CDR2 FQNEAQ (reference sequence). This CDR3 has 14 residues.

This clone came up once. This chain uses TRBV28 with TRBJ2-5; D may be TRBD1 or TRBD2 (5 bases each). Germline CDR1 and CDR2: MDHEN and SYDVKM. With 5 bases removed from V and 2 bases from J, the gap between germline ends came to 12 bases. The CDR3 has 14 residues. CDR3 loop: CASSPGTAQETQYF. CDR3 DNA sequence: TGTGCCAGCAGTCCCGGGACCGCGCAAGAGACCCAGTACTTC.

The chain joins TRBV2 to TRBJ2-7, with D possibly matching TRBD2 (7 bases). The CDR3 totals 15 residues. Germline V lookup: CDR1 SNHLY, CDR2 FYNNEI. V was trimmed by 10 bases and J by 0 bases, leaving 19 bases between them. The CDR3 bases are TGTGCCACCCTTCGGGGGGCGGGAAGCTCCTACGAGCAGTACTTC. The encoded protein is CATLRGAGSSYEQYF.